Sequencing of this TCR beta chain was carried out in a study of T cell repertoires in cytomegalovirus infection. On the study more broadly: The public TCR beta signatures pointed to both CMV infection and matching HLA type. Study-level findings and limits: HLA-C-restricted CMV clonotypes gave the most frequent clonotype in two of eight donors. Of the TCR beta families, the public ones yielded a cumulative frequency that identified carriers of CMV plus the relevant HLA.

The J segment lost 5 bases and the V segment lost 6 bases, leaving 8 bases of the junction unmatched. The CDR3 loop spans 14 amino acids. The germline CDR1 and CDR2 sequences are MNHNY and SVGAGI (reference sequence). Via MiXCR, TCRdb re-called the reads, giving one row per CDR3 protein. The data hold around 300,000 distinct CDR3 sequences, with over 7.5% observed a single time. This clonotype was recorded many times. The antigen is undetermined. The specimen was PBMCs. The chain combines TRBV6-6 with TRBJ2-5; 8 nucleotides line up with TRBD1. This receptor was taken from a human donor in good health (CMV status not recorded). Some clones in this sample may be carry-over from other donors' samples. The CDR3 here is CASSRGQGRETQYF. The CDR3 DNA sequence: TGTGCCAGCAGCCGCGGACAGGGCAGGGAGACCCAGTACTTC.